This TCR beta chain derives from a study of T cell clones after liver transplantation. Study information: Without induction therapy, subjects received standard immunosuppression until 12-24 months post-transplant.

Per the germline V gene, CDR1 is SGHNT and CDR2 is YYREEE (reference sequence). CDR3 length: 15 amino acids. Trimming pared 0 bases from V and 2 bases from J, leaving 9 bases between. Study results and caveats: Small, mixed patient groups and varying post-transplant times limit these conclusions. Low donor cell numbers restricted donor-reactive repertoire measurement in a couple of subjects.

Libraries were prepared by immunoSEQ multiplex PCR; TCRdb keeps only in-frame clonotypes and omits some of them. This table holds over 100,000 clones, approximately 85% found once. Of note for this clone: The antigen remains undetermined.

The chain has TRBV5-4 and TRBJ2-1; a possible D gene is TRBD1 (6 bases). The specimen was CD4+ T cells from blood, collected before liver transplant. The TCR originated in a human donor who received a liver transplant. In nucleotides, the CDR3 is TGTGCCAGCAGCTTGGGGCAGGGGACCTACAATGAGCAGTTCTTC. It specifies CASSLGQGTYNEQFF.